Listed here is a single T cell receptor beta chain. The source of the sample is a study of chemoradiotherapy in HPV16-positive cancers. Germline CDR1 is SGDLS and CDR2 is YYNGEE. The CDR3 contains 16 residues. V was clipped by 1 base and J by 0 bases, with 10 bases between them. Profiled with immunoSEQ multiplex PCR; TCRdb holds only in-frame clones, not every one. The table includes roughly 5,800 clones, approximately 91% detected once. The rearrangement links TRBV9 to TRBJ2-2, with D possibly TRBD1 on 6 matching bases. The sequence came from a human donor with HPV-associated anogenital cancer. Sequencing used blood, obtained from a patient who underwent chemoradiotherapy. The CDR3 region is CASSVYRDPNTGELFF. The CDR3 coding sequence is TGTGCCAGCAGCGTATACAGGGACCCGAACACCGGGGAGCTGTTTTTT. Supplemented by reference TRBV9 and TRBJ2-2, the full variable domain reads DSGVTQTPKHLITATGQRVTLRCSPRSGDLSVYWYQQSLDQGLQFLIQYYNGEERAKGNILERFSAQQFPDLHSELNLSSLELGDSALYFCASSVYRDPNTGELFFGEGSRLTVL.